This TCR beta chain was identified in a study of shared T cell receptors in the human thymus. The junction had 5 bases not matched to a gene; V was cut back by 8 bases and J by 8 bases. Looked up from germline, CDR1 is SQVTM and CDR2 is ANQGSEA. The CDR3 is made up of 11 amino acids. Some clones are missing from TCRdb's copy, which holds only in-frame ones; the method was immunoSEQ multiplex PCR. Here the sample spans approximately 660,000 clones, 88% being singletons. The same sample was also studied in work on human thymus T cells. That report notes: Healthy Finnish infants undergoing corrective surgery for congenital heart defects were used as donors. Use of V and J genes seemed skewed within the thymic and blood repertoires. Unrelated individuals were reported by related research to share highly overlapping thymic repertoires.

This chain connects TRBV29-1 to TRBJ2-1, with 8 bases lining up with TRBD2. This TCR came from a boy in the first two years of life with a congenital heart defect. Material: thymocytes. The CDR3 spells CSHPGGDEQFF. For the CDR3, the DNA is TGCAGCCACCCGGGGGGGGATGAGCAGTTCTTC.